The 5 T cell receptor beta chains reported below all come from one sample, sequenced in a study of identical twins. A single record per CDR3 protein comes from TCRdb applying MiXCR to the 5' RACE reads. The sample contains more than 350,000 distinct CDR3 sequences, roughly 9% of which appear only once. The sequencing input was naive T cells sorted from blood. The receptors were gathered from a woman in her fifties or sixties in good health.

The chain uses TRBV10-2 and TRBJ2-2; D is ambiguous. This CDR3 contains 14 residues. CDR1 is WSHSY, CDR2 SAAADI, per germline. V lost 3 bases and J lost 8, with 13 bases in between. The CDR3 DNA sequence: TGCGCCAGCAGTGATGACTTTGGGAAGGGGGAGCTGTTTTTT. This sequence encodes CASSDDFGKGELFF.

This clonotype has just a few counts. The V gene is TRBV5-1, the J gene TRBJ2-5, with 8 bases aligning to TRBD2. Germline V CDR1 and CDR2: SGHRS, YFSETQ. The V gene end was trimmed by 0 bases and the J gene end by 3 bases; junction bases not matched to a gene: 7. The CDR3 sequence is 16 residues long. In nucleotides, the CDR3 is TGCGCCAGCAGCTTGGAGAGTAGCGGGACAAAAGAGACCCAGTACTTC. Amino acid sequence: CASSLESSGTKETQYF.

This clonotype was recorded a few times. The chain links TRBV2 to TRBJ2-2, with 11 bases aligning to TRBD2. Germline values: CDR1 SNHLY, CDR2 FYNNEI. J was trimmed by 4 bases and V by 8 bases; bases with no gene match: 6. The CDR3 sequence is 15 residues long. For the CDR3, the DNA is TGTGCCAGCCTGGGACTAGCGGAACGCACCGGGGAGCTGTTTTTT. This translates into CASLGLAERTGELFF.

This clonotype showed up many times. The CDR3 loop reads CASSLAQEQYF. The DNA for the CDR3 is TGTGCCAGCAGTTTAGCGCAGGAACAGTACTTC. The genes are TRBV12-3 or TRBV12-4 and TRBJ2-7; D not resolved. The ends were cut back, 0 bases at V and 10 bases at J, with 7 bases in the middle. This CDR3 is built from 11 residues.

As regards this clonotype: Its ends do not fully match the called genes, so a read error is possible. The chain has TRBV7-7 and TRBJ2-1; perhaps TRBD1 as D (6 bases). The CDR3 extends over 15 amino acids. CDR1 is SSHAT and CDR2 is FNYEAQ in the germline V gene (reference sequence). The CDR3 here is CASSAGRGPGDEQFF. DNA of the CDR3: TGTGCTAGCAGCGCTGGAAGAGGTCCAGGGGATGAGCAGTTCTTC.